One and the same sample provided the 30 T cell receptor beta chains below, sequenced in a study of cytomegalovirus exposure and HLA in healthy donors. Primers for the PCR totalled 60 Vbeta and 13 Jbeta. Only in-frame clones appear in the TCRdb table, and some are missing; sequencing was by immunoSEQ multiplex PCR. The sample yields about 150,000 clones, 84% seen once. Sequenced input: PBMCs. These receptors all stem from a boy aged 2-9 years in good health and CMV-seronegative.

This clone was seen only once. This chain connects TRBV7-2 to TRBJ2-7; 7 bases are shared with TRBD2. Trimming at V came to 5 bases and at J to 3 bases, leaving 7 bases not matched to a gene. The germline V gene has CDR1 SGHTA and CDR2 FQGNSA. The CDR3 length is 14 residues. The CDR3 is CASSRSGLNYEQYF. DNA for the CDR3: TGTGCCAGCAGCCGATCGGGACTAAACTACGAGCAGTACTTC. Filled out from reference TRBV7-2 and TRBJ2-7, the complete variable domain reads GAGVSQSPSNKVTEKGKDVELRCDPISGHTALYWYRQSLGQGLEFLIYFQGNSAPDKSGLPSDRFSAERTGGSVSTLTIQRTQQEDSAVYLCASSRSGLNYEQYFGPGTRLTVT.

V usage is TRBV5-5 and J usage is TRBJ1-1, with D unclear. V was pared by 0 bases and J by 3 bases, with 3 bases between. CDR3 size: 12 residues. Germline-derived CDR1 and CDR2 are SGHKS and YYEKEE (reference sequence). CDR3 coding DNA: TGTGCCAGCAGCTTGGCCGACACTGAAGCTTTCTTT. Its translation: CASSLADTEAFF.

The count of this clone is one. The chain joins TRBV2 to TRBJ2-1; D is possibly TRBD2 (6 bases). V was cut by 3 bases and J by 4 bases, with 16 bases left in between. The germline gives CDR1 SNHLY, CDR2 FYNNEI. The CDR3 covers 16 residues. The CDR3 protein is CASSDPTRDSYNEQFF. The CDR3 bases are TGTGCCAGCAGTGACCCGACTAGGGATTCTTACAATGAGCAGTTCTTC.

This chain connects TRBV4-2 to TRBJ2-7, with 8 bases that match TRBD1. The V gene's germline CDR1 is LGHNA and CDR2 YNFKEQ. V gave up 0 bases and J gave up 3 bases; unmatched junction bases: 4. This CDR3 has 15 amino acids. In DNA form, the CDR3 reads TGTGCCAGCAGCCAAGAAGGGACAGGTTTCTACGAGCAGTACTTC. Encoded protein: CASSQEGTGFYEQYF.

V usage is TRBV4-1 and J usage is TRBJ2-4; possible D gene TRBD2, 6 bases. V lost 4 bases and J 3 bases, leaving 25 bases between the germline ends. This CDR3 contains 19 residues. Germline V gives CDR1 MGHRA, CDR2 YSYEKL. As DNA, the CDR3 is TGCGCCAGCAGCCCTCCGGGGGTGAAAGGAAATTTGGGCAAAAACATTCAGTACTTC. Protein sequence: CASSPPGVKGNLGKNIQYF.

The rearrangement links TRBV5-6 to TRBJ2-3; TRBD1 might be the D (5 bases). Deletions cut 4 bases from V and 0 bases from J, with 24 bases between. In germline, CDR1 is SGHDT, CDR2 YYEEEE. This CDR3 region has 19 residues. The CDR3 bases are TGTGCCAGCAGCCAATCCGACCTGATCAGGGTCCCCAGCACAGATACGCAGTATTTT. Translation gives CASSQSDLIRVPSTDTQYF.

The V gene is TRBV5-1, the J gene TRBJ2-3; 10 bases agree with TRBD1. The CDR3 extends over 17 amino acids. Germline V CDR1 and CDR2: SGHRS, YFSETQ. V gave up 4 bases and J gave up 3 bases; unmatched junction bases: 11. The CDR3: CASSRTNPGQGTDTQYF. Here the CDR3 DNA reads TGCGCCAGCAGCCGTACTAACCCGGGACAGGGGACAGATACGCAGTATTTT.

The CDR3 loop is CASSGTLRLTTYEQYF. The CDR3 nucleotides are TGTGCCAGTAGTGGGACTCTTAGGCTCACAACCTACGAGCAGTACTTC. V gene TRBV19 combines with J gene TRBJ2-7; possible D gene TRBD2, 6 bases. CDR1 and CDR2 from the germline V gene are LNHDA and SQIVND (reference sequence). This CDR3 comprises 16 residues. Trimming took 5 bases from V and 2 from J, leaving 19 bases between them.

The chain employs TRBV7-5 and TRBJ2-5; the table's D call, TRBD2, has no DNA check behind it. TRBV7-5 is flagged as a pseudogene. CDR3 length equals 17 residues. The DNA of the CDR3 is TGTGCCAGAAGCTCACCTAGGCTGGACTTTTCGGGAGAGACCCAGTACTTC. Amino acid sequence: CARSSPRLDFSGETQYF.

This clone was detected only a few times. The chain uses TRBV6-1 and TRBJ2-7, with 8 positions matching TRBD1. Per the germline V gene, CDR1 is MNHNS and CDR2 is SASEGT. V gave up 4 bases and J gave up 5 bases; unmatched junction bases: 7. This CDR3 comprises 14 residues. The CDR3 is CASSGRGRIHEQYF. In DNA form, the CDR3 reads TGTGCCAGCAGTGGCAGGGGGCGCATCCACGAGCAGTACTTC.

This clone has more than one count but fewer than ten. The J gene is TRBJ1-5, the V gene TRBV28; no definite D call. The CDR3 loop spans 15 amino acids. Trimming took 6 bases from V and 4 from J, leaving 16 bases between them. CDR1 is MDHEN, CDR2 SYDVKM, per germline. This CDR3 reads CASRTFVRGNQPQHF. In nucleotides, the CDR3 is TGTGCCAGCAGGACCTTCGTGAGAGGGAATCAGCCCCAGCATTTT.

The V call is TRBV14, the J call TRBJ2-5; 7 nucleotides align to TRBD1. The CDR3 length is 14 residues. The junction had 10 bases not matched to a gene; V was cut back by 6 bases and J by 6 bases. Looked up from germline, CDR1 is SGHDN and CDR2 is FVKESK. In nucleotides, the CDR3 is TGTGCCAGCAGTCCTGGACAGGTCCGACAGACCCAGTACTTC. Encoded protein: CASSPGQVRQTQYF.

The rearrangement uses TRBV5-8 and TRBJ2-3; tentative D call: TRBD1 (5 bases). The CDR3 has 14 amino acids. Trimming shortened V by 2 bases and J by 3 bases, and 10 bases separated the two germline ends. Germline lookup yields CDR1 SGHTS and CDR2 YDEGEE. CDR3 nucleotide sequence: TGTGCCAGCAGCTTAGACAGAGCTACAGATACGCAGTATTTT. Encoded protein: CASSLDRATDTQYF.

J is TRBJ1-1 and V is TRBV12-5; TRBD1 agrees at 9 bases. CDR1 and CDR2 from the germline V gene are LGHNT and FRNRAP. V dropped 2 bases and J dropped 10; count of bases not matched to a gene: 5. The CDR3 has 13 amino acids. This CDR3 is CASGLTTGGTAFF. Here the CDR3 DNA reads TGTGCTAGTGGTTTGACGACAGGGGGAACAGCTTTCTTT.

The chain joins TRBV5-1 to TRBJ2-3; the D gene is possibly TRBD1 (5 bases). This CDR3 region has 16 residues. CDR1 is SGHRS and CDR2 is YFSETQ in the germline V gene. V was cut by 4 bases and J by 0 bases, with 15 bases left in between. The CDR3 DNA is TGCGCCAGCAGCGTTGGGGCGGCTAAAAGCACAGATACGCAGTATTTT. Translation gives CASSVGAAKSTDTQYF.

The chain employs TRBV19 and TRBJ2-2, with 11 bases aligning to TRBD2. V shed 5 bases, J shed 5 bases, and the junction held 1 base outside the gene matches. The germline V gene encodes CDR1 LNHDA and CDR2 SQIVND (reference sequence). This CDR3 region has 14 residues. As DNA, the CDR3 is TGTGCCAGTAGTCGGACTAGCGGGACCGGGGAGCTGTTTTTT. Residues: CASSRTSGTGELFF.

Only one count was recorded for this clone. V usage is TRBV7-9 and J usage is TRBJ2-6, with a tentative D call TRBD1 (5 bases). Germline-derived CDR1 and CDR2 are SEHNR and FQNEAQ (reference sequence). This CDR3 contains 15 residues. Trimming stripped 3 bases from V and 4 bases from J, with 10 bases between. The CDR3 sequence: CASSFQGAGANVLTF. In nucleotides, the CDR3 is TGTGCCAGCAGCTTTCAAGGGGCAGGGGCCAACGTCCTGACTTTC. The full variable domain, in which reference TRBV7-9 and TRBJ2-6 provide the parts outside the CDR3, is DTGVSQNPRHKITKRGQNVTFRCDPISEHNRLYWYRQTLGQGPEFLTYFQNEAQLEKSRLLSDRFSAERPKGSFSTLEIQRTEQGDSAMYLCASSFQGAGANVLTFGAGSRLTVL.

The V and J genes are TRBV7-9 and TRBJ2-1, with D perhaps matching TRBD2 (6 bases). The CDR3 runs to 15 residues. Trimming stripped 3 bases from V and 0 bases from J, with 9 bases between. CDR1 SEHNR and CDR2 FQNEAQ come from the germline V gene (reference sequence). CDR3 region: CASSFDGSSYNEQFF. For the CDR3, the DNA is TGTGCCAGCAGCTTTGACGGGAGCTCCTACAATGAGCAGTTCTTC.

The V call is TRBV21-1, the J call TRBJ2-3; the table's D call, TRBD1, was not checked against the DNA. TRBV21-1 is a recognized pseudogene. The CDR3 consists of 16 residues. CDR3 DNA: TGTGCCAGCAGAAAAAATGGGGACAGGGACACAGATACGCAGTATTTT. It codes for CASRKNGDRDTDTQYF.

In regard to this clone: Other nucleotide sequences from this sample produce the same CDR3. In DNA form, the CDR3 reads TGTGCCAGCAGCCCAGGGGGCACTGAAGCTTTCTTT. This encodes CASSPGGTEAFF. The J gene is TRBJ1-1, the V gene TRBV27, with TRBD1 matching 7 bases. CDR1 MNHEY and CDR2 SMNVEV come from the germline V gene (reference sequence). The CDR3 covers 12 residues. Losses at the gene ends were 6 bases for V and 4 bases for J; bases not matched to a gene: 2.

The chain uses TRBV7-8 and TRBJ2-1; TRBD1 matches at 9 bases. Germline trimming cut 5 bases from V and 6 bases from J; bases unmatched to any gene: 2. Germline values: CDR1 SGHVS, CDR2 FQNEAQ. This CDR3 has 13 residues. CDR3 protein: CASSRQGGNEQFF. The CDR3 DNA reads TGTGCCAGCAGCAGACAGGGGGGCAATGAGCAGTTCTTC.

CDR3 residues: CASSPTGNTEAFF. The CDR3 region has the DNA TGTGCCAGCAGCCCTACAGGGAACACTGAAGCTTTCTTT. This chain links TRBV7-9 with TRBJ1-1, with D maybe TRBD1 (5 bases). The CDR3 consists of 13 residues. V shed 5 bases and J shed 1 base, with 8 bases lying between them. Germline V CDR1 and CDR2: SEHNR, FQNEAQ (reference sequence).

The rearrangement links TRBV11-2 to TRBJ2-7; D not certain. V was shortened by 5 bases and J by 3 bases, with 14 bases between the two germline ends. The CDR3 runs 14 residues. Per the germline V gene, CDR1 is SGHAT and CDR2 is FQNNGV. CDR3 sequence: CASSPAPRLYEQYF. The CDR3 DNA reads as TGTGCCAGCAGCCCAGCCCCGCGGCTCTACGAGCAGTACTTC.

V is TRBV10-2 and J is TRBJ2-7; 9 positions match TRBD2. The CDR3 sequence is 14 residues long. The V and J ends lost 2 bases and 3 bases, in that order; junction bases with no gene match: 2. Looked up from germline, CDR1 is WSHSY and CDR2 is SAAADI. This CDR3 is CASSERLAVYEQYF. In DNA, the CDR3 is TGCGCCAGCAGTGAGAGACTAGCGGTCTACGAGCAGTACTTC.

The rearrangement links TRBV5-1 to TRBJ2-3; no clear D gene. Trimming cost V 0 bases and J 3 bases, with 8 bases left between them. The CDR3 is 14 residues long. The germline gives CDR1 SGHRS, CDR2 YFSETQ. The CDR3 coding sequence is TGCGCCAGCAGCTTGGCTCCGGTTACAGATACGCAGTATTTT. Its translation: CASSLAPVTDTQYF.

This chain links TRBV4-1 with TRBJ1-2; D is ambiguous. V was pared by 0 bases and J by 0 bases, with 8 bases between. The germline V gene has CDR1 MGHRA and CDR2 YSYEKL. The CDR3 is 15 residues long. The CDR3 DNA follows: TGCGCCAGCAGCCAAGAGGGAGCTGCTAACTATGGCTACACCTTC. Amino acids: CASSQEGAANYGYTF.

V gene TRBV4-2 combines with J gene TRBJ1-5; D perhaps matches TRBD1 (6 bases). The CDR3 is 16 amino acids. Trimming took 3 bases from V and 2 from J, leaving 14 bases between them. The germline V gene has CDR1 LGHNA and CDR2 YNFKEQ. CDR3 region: CASSQTYREGNQPQHF. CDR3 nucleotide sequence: TGTGCCAGCAGCCAGACCTACAGGGAAGGCAATCAGCCCCAGCATTTT.

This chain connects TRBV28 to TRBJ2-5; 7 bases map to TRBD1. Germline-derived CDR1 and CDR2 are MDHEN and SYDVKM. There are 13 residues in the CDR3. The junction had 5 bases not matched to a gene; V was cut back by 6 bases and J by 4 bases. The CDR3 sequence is CASRKTGLETQYF. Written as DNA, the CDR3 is TGTGCCAGCAGAAAGACAGGGTTAGAGACCCAGTACTTC. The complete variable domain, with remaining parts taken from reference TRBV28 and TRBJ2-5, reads DVKVTQSSRYLVKRTGEKVFLECVQDMDHENMFWYRQDPGLGLRLIYFSYDVKMKEKGDIPEGYSVSREKKERFSLILESASTNQTSMYLCASRKTGLETQYFGPGTRLLVL.

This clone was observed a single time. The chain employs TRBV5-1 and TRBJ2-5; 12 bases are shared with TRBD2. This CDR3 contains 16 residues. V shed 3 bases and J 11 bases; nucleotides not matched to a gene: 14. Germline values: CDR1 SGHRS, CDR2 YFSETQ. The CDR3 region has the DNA TGCGCCAGCAGCTCGGAACTAGCGGGAGGCCGTGGTAAGCAGTACTTC. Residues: CASSSELAGGRGKQYF.

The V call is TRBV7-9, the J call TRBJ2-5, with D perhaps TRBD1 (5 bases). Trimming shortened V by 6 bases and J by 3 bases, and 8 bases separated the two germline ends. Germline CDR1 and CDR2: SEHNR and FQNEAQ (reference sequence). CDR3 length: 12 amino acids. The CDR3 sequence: CASSTGKETQYF. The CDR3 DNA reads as TGTGCCAGCAGTACAGGAAAAGAGACCCAGTACTTC.